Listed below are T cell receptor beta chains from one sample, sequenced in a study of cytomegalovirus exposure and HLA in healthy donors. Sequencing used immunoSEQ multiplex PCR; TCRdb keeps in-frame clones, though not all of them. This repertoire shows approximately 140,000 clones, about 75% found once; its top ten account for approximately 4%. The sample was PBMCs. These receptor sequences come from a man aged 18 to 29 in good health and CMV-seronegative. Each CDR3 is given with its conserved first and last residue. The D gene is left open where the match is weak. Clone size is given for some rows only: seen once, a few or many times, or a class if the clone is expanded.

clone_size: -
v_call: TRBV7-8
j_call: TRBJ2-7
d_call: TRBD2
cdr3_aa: CASSQEGGLAETRQYF
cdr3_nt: TGTGCCAGCAGCCAAGAGGGGGGACTAGCAGAAACCAGGCAGTACTTC

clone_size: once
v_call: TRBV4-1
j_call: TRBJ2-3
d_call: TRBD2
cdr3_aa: CASSPRTSGPTDTQYF
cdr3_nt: TGCGCCAGCAGCCCACGGACTAGCGGGCCTACAGATACGCAGTATTTT

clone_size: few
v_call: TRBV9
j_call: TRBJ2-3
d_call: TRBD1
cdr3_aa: CASSAWTGRGTTDTQYF
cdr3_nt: TGTGCCAGCAGCGCCTGGACAGGGCGAGGTACCACAGATACGCAGTATTTT

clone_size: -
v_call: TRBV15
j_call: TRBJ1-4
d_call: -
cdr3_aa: CATSIGEGNEKLFF
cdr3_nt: TGTGCCACCAGCATAGGGGAGGGTAATGAAAAACTGTTTTTT

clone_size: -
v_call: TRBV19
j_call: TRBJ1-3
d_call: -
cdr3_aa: CASSFGVSGNTIYF
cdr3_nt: TGTGCCAGTAGTTTCGGGGTCTCTGGAAACACCATATATTTT

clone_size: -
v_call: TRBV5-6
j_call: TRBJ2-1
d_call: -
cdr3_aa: CASSFRRKYNEQFF
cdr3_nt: TGTGCCAGCAGCTTTAGGCGGAAGTACAATGAGCAGTTCTTC

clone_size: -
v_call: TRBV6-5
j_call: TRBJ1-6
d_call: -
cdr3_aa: CASSDSHNSNSPLHF
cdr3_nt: TGTGCCAGCAGTGACTCCCATAACAGTAATTCACCCCTCCACTTT

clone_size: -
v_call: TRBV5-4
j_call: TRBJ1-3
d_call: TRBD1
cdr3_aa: CASSSTDRGHTNTIYF
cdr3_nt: TGTGCCAGCAGCTCCACGGACAGGGGGCATACCAACACCATATATTTT

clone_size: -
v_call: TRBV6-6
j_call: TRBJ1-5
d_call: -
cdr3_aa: CASILNGGSGQPQHF
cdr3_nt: TGTGCCAGCATCCTAAATGGAGGCAGCGGTCAGCCCCAGCATTTT

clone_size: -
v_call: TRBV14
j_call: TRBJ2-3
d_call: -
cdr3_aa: CASSHTDTQYF
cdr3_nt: TGTGCCAGCAGTCACACAGATACGCAGTATTTT

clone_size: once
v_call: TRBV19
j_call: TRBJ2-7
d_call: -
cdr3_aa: CASRTPEEYFPEQYF
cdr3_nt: TGTGCCAGTAGGACTCCAGAGGAGTATTTCCCCGAGCAGTACTTC

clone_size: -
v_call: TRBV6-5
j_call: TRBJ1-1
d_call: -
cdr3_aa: CASSYSSTDEAFF
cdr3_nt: TGTGCCAGCAGTTACTCGAGCACAGATGAAGCTTTCTTT

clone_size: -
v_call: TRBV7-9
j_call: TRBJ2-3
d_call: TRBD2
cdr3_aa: CASEYGLAGAPTDTQYF
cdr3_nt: TGTGCCTCAGAGTACGGGCTAGCGGGGGCCCCCACAGATACGCAGTATTTT

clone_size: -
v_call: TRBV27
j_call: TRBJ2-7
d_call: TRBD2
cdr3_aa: CASKTSESSYEQYF
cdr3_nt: TGTGCCAGCAAAACTAGCGAGAGCTCCTACGAGCAGTACTTC

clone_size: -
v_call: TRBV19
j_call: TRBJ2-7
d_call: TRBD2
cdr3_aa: CASSRGSAGVASEQYF
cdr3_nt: TGTGCCAGTAGTAGAGGATCGGCGGGAGTTGCATCCGAGCAGTACTTC

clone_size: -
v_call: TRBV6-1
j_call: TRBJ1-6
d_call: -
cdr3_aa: CASSGYRALTYNSPLHF
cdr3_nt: TGTGCCAGCAGTGGCTACAGGGCGCTCACCTATAATTCACCCCTCCACTTT

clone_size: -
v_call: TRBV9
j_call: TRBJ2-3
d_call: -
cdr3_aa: CASSVVEGRTDTQYF
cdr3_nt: TGTGCCAGCAGCGTAGTGGAGGGCCGCACAGATACGCAGTATTTT

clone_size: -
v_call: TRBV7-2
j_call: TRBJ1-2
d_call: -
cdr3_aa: CASSSRGADDGYTF
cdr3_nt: TGTGCCAGCAGCTCGCGGGGGGCGGACGATGGCTACACCTTC

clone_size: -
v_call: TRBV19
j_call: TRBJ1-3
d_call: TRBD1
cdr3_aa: CATSDRHSGNTIYF
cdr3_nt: TGTGCCACCTCGGACAGGCACTCTGGAAACACCATATATTTT

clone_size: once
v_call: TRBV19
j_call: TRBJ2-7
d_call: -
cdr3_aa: CASSIGGGDSYYEQYF
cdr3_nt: TGTGCCAGTAGTATAGGAGGAGGGGACAGCTACTACGAGCAGTACTTC

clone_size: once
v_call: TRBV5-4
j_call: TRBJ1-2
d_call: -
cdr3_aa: CASSLQLGSHPGYTF
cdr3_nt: TGTGCCAGCAGCTTGCAATTGGGCAGTCACCCCGGCTACACCTTC

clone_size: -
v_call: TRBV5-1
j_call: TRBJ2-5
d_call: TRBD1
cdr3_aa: CASSWNTGGQRETQYF
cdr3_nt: TGCGCCAGCAGCTGGAACACAGGGGGCCAGAGGGAGACCCAGTACTTC

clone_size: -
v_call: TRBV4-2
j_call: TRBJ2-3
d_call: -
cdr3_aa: CASSQDKGWDTQYF
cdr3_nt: TGTGCCAGCAGCCAAGATAAGGGGTGGGATACGCAGTATTTT

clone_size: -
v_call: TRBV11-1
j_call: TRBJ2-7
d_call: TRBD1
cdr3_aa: CASSFWTGEGYEQYF
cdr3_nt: TGTGCCAGCAGTTTTTGGACAGGGGAGGGTTACGAGCAGTACTTC

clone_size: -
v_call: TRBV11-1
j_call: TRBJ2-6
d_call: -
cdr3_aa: CASSLGSSGANVLTF
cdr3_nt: TGTGCCAGCAGCTTAGGGAGCTCTGGGGCCAACGTCCTGACTTTC

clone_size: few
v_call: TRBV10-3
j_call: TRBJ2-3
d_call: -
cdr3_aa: CAISRAATSTDTQYF
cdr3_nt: TGTGCCATCAGCCGAGCGGCCACTAGCACAGATACGCAGTATTTT

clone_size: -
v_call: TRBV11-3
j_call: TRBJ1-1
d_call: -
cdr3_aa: CATNQGNTEAFF
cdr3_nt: TGTGCCACCAATCAGGGGAACACTGAAGCTTTCTTT

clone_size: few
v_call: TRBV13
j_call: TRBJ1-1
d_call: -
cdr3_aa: CASSLWRDTEAFF
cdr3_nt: TGTGCCAGCAGCTTATGGAGGGATACTGAAGCTTTCTTT

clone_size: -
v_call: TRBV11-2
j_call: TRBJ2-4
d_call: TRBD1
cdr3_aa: CASSFSTGGANIQYF
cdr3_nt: TGTGCCAGCAGCTTCTCTACAGGGGGCGCGAACATTCAGTACTTC

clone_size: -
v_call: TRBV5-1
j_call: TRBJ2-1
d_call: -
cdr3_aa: CASSLGSHGNYNEQFF
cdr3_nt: TGCGCCAGCAGCTTGGGGTCTCACGGGAACTACAATGAGCAGTTCTTC

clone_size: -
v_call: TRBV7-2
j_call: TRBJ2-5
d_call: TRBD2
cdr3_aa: CASSLVGAGEQETQYF
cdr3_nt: TGTGCCAGCAGCTTAGTAGGGGCGGGGGAGCAGGAGACCCAGTACTTC

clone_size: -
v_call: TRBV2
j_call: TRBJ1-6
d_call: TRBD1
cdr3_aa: CASSTSGTGGGNSPLHF
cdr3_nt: TGTGCCAGCAGTACCTCCGGGACAGGGGGCGGTAATTCACCCCTCCACTTT

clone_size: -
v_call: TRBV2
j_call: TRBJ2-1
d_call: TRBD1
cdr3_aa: CASGGQSYNEQFF
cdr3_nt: TGTGCCAGTGGGGGACAGAGCTACAATGAGCAGTTCTTC